Following are 13 T cell receptor beta chains from one sample sequenced in a study of early T cells in non-severe SARS-CoV-2 infection. TCRdb re-derived calls from the 5' RACE reads in MiXCR, one entry per CDR3 protein. The table lists about 20,000 distinct CDR3 sequences, over 4% of them singletons. Sample: whole blood. The receptors shown here come from an adult who was a healthcare worker with PCR-confirmed SARS-CoV-2 infection or an uninfected control (not recorded which).

This clonotype was recorded at least ten times. The gene calls are TRBV19 and TRBJ2-4; the match to TRBD1 covers 9 bases. CDR1 LNHDA and CDR2 SQIVND come from the germline V gene (reference sequence). The CDR3 loop spans 13 amino acids. The trim removed 5 bases at V and 9 bases at J, leaving 5 bases unmatched. For the CDR3, the DNA is TGTGCCAGTAGTGGGACAGGGTCTTCCATTCAGTACTTC. Protein sequence: CASSGTGSSIQYF.

This chain connects TRBV11-2 to TRBJ2-5; D is ambiguous. V was clipped by 1 base and J by 1 base, with 1 base between them. The CDR3 is made up of 12 amino acids. In germline, CDR1 is SGHAT, CDR2 FQNNGV. The CDR3 spells CASSLAQETQYF. The CDR3 nucleotides are TGTGCCAGCAGCTTAGCCCAAGAGACCCAGTACTTC. The full variable domain, in which reference TRBV11-2 and TRBJ2-5 provide the parts outside the CDR3, is EAGVAQSPRYKIIEKRQSVAFWCNPISGHATLYWYQQILGQGPKLLIQFQNNGVVDDSQLPKDRFSAERLKGVDSTLKIQPAKLEDSAVYLCASSLAQETQYFGPGTRLLVL.

The CDR3 region has the DNA TGTGCCAGCAGCAAAGAGGGCAGAAACTATGGCTACACCTTC. Translation: CASSKEGRNYGYTF. V usage is TRBV21-1 and J usage is TRBJ1-2. TRBV21-1 constitutes a pseudogene. The CDR3 runs to 14 residues.

Many counts were recorded for this clonotype. This chain links TRBV12-3 or TRBV12-4 with TRBJ2-3; D call uncertain. V lost 4 bases, J lost 3 bases, and 11 bases lay in between. The CDR3 has 14 residues. This chain's CDR3 is CASSSIPRTDTQYF. The CDR3 DNA reads TGTGCCAGCAGTTCCATCCCTCGGACAGATACGCAGTATTTT.

This clonotype was seen many times. The gene calls are TRBV5-6 and TRBJ2-1, with TRBD2 as a possible D gene (6 bases). The V gene lost 1 base and the J gene lost 2 bases, with 10 bases spanning the gap. This CDR3 contains 15 residues. CDR1 is SGHDT and CDR2 is YYEEEE in the germline V gene. This CDR3 reads CASSLWRGAYNEQFF. The CDR3 DNA follows: TGTGCCAGCAGCTTGTGGCGGGGAGCCTACAATGAGCAGTTCTTC.

This clonotype occurred a few times. This chain connects TRBV28 to TRBJ2-2; TRBD2 agrees at 10 bases. The CDR3 is made up of 18 amino acids. Unmatched junction bases numbered 17, after V lost 7 bases and J lost 6 bases. Germline assignment: CDR1 MDHEN and CDR2 SYDVKM. The CDR3 is CASNFPRGASGSPGELFF. For the CDR3, the DNA is TGTGCCAGCAATTTTCCCCGGGGGGCTAGCGGGAGTCCCGGGGAGCTGTTTTTT.

This chain links TRBV7-6 with TRBJ1-3; D is unresolved. This CDR3 contains 15 residues. V lost 0 bases and J 0 bases, leaving 6 bases between the germline ends. The germline V gene encodes CDR1 SGHVS and CDR2 FNYEAQ. CDR3 sequence reads: CASSLAPTSGNTIYF. As DNA, the CDR3 is TGTGCCAGCAGCTTAGCTCCGACCTCTGGAAACACCATATATTTT.

This clonotype rates as medium-sized. V is TRBV4-1 and J is TRBJ1-4; D unclear. CDR3 length: 12 amino acids. V was shortened by 1 base and J by 6 bases, with 3 bases between the two germline ends. Germline assignment: CDR1 MGHRA and CDR2 YSYEKL. The CDR3 nucleotides read TGCGCCAGCAGCCAAGCGTATGAAAAACTGTTTTTT. Translation gives CASSQAYEKLFF.

The rearrangement links TRBV6-6 to TRBJ1-1, with 8 bases that match TRBD1. The J segment lost 7 bases and the V segment lost 6 bases, leaving 10 bases of the junction unmatched. The germline V gene has CDR1 MNHNY and CDR2 SVGAGI (reference sequence). The CDR3 runs to 14 residues. Written as DNA, the CDR3 is TGTGCCAGCAGAGGCATGACCGGGACAGGTGAAGCTTTCTTT. Translated: CASRGMTGTGEAFF.

This clonotype is judged medium-sized. The chain recombines TRBV15 with TRBJ1-5; D ambiguous. Trimming shortened V by 0 bases and J by 8 bases, and 23 bases separated the two germline ends. CDR1 and CDR2 from the germline V gene are LNHNV and YYDKDF (reference sequence). This CDR3 spans 18 amino acids. CDR3 in amino acids: CATSRDNNDLGRLEPQHF. CDR3 sequence (DNA): TGTGCCACCAGCAGAGACAACAACGACCTTGGACGTTTGGAGCCCCAGCATTTT. Full variable domain (missing parts from reference TRBV15 and TRBJ1-5): DAMVIQNPRYQVTQFGKPVTLSCSQTLNHNVMYWYQQKSSQAPKLLFHYYDKDFNNEADTPDNFQSRRPNTSFCFLDIRSPGLGDTAMYLCATSRDNNDLGRLEPQHFGDGTRLSIL.

This clonotype was observed many times. The chain employs TRBV10-3 and TRBJ2-1, with D possibly being TRBD2 (5 bases). Trimming shortened V by 6 bases and J by 9 bases, and 15 bases separated the two germline ends. The CDR3 is made up of 13 amino acids. CDR1 ENHRY and CDR2 SYGVKD come from the germline V gene. CDR3 region: CAISLTGSSEQFF. In DNA form, the CDR3 reads TGTGCCATCAGCCTCACGGGGTCGAGTGAGCAGTTCTTC.

This clonotype was seen at least ten times. V and J are TRBV20-1 and TRBJ2-7, with 7 bases identical to TRBD2. This CDR3 comprises 11 residues. The germline gives CDR1 DFQATT, CDR2 SNEGSKA (reference sequence). The trim removed 8 bases at V and 7 bases at J, leaving 8 bases unmatched. The DNA for the CDR3 is TGCAGTACCAGGCGGGAGTGGGAGCAGTACTTC. This translates into CSTRREWEQYF.

CDR3 protein: CASSHRTSGRNEQFF. CDR3 nucleotide sequence: TGTGCCAGCAGCCACCGTACTAGCGGGAGAAATGAGCAGTTCTTC. The chain employs TRBV14 and TRBJ2-1, with 11 positions matching TRBD2. The CDR3 consists of 15 residues. V lost 3 bases and J lost 7; bases outside the gene matches: 5. Germline loops: CDR1 SGHDN, CDR2 FVKESK.